The subject of this entry is one T cell receptor beta chain. The record originates from a study of blood T cell repertoires in COVID-19. For the study at large: Collection of acute and convalescent COVID-19 samples took place in the United States, Italy and Spain. PBMCs, B-cell-depleted T cells, or T cells were the source of the cDNA or gDNA that made up the material.

In the original processing: Amplification with reference gene primers provided the estimates of nucleated cell counts. Only in-frame clones appear in the TCRdb table, and some are missing; sequencing was by immunoSEQ multiplex PCR. That table supplies the V and J calls and clone size; D and trimming were determined from the DNA. The sample holds approximately 41,000 clones, 88% seen once. J gave up 6 bases and V 4 bases, and 12 bases lay outside the gene matches. Germline CDR1 reads SQVTM; CDR2 reads ANQGSEA. The CDR3 contains 14 residues. The chain combines TRBV29-1 with TRBJ2-7; TRBD1 matches 7 bases. Sequences were obtained from peripheral blood. This sequence originates from a woman in her thirties or forties with acute or convalescent COVID-19. CDR3 sequence reads: CSVGLDRDRSEQYF. The CDR3 DNA follows: TGCAGCGTTGGTCTCGACAGGGACCGCTCCGAGCAGTACTTC.